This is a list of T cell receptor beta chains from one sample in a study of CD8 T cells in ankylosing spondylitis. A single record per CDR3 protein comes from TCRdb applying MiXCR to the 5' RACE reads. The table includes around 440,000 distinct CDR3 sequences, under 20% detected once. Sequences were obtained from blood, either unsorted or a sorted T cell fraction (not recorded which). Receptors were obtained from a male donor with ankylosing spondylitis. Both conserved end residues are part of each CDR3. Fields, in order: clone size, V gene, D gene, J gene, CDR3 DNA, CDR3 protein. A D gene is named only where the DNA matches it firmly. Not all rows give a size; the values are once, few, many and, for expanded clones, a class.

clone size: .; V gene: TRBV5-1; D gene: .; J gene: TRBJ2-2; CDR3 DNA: TGCGCCAGCAGCCGGGACTCTGACACCGGGGAGCTGTTTTTT; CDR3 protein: CASSRDSDTGELFF
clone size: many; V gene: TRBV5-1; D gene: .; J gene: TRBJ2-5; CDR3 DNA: TGCGCCAGCAGCTTGGGACAGGTCTTGCAAGAGACCCAGTACTTC; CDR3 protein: CASSLGQVLQETQYF
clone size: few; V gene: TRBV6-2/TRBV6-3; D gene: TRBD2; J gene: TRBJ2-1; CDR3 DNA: TGTGCCAGCAGTCCACTAGCGGCTAGGGGGAATGAGCAGTTCTTC; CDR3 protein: CASSPLAARGNEQFF
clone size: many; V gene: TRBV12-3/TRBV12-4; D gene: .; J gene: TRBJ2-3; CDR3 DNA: TGTGCCAGCAGTTTCAGCGGAAGCACAGATACGCAGTATTTT; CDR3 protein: CASSFSGSTDTQYF
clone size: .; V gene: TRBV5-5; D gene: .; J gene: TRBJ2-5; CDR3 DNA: TGTGCCAGCAGCTTGCAGCAGAGGACTTTCCTCCAAGAGACCCAGTACTTC; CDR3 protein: CASSLQQRTFLQETQYF
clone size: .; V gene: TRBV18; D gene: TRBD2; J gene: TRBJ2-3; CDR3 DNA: TGTGCCAGCTCACCGTGGGCTAGCGGGGCGAGCACAGATACGCAGTATTTT; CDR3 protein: CASSPWASGASTDTQYF
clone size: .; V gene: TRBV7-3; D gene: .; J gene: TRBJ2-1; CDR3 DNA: TGTGCCAGCAGCTTAGGAGGGGGGGCCTTATCGGATGAGCAGTTCTTC; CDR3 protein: CASSLGGGALSDEQFF
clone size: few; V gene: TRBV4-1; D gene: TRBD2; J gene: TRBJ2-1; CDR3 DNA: TGCGCCAGCAGCCAGAATGGGGGGGGGTACAATGAGCAGTTCTTC; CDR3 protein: CASSQNGGGYNEQFF
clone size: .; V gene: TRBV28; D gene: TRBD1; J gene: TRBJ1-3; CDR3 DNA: TGTGCCAGCAGTCAAAACAGGGGATCTGGGAACACCATATATTTT; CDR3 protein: CASSQNRGSGNTIYF
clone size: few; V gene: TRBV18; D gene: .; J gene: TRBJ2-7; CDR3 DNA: TGTGCCAGCTCACCGTCCCTTGGCCCCGAGCAGTACTTC; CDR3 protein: CASSPSLGPEQYF
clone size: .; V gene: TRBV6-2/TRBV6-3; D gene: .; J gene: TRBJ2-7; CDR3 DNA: TGTGCCAGCAGTTCCCCCAACTCCCCCTACGAGCAGTACTTC; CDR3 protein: CASSSPNSPYEQYF
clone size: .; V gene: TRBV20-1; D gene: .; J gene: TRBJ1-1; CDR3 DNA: TGCAGTGCAAGTGGGGGGAGGAGGGGCACTGAAGCTTTCTTT; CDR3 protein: CSASGGRRGTEAFF
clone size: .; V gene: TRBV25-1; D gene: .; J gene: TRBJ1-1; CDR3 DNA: TGTGCCAGCAGTGAACATGGAGGGACTGAAGCTTTCTTT; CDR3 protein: CASSEHGGTEAFF
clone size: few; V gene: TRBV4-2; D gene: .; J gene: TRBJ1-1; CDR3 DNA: TGTGCCAGCAGCCAACAGGGATCTGAAGCTTTCTTT; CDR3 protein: CASSQQGSEAFF